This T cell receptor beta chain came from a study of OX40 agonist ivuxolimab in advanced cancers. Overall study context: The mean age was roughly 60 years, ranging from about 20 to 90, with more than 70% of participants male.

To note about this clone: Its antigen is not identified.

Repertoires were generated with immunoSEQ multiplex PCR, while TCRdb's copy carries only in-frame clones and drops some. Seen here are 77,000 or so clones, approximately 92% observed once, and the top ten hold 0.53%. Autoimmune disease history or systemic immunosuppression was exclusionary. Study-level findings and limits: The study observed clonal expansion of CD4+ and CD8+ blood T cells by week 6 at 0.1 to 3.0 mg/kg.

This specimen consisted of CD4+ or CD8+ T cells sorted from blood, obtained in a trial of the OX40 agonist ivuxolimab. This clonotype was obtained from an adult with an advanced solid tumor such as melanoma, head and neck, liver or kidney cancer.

The CDR3 protein is CAISTRTGAISGNTIYF. In DNA form, the CDR3 reads TGTGCCATCAGTACACGGACAGGGGCCATCTCTGGAAACACCATATATTTT. This rearrangement joins TRBV10-3 to TRBJ1-3, with 9 bases fitting TRBD1. The CDR3 has 17 amino acids. Losses at the gene ends were 5 bases for V and 0 bases for J; bases not matched to a gene: 8. Germline CDR1 is ENHRY and CDR2 is SYGVKD.